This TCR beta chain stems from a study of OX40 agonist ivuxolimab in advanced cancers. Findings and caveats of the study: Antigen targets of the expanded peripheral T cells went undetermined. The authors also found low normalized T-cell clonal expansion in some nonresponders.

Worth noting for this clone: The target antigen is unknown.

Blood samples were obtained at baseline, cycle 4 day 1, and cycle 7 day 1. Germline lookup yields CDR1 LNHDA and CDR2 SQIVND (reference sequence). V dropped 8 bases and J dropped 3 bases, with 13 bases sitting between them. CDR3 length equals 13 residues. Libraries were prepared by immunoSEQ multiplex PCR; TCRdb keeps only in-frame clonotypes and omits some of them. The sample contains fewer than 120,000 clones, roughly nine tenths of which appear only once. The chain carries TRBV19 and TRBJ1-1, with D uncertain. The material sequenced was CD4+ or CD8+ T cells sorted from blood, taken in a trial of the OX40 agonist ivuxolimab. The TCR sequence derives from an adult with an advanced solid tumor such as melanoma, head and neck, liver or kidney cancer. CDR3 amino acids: CASRLAGDTEAFF. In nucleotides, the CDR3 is TGTGCCAGTCGCTTGGCCGGGGACACTGAAGCTTTCTTT.